This T cell receptor (beta chain) was recovered during a study of blood T cell repertoires in COVID-19. Study summary: The origin of the acute and convalescent COVID-19 samples was the United States, Italy and Spain. In each case, the material was cDNA or gDNA derived from T cells, B-cell-depleted T cells, or PBMCs.

The germline V gene has CDR1 SEHNR and CDR2 FQNEAQ (reference sequence). V lost 7 bases and J lost 6, with 13 bases in between. CDR3 length equals 12 residues. Authors' analysis steps: Researchers report that nucleated cell counts were estimated from reference gene primer amplification. Profiled with immunoSEQ multiplex PCR; TCRdb holds only in-frame clones, not every one. That table furnishes V, J and clone size, whereas the DNA furnished D and trimming. The profile shows around 340,000 clones, more than 70% of them singletons. This clone was seen only once. This chain connects TRBV7-9 to TRBJ2-7, with a tentative D call TRBD1 (5 bases). The TCR comes from a man aged 25-45 years with active or convalescent COVID-19. Input material: peripheral blood. The CDR3 bases are TGTGCCAGCACCACTACAGGCTTCGAGCAGTACTTC. It codes for CASTTTGFEQYF. Complete variable domain (other parts from reference TRBV7-9 and TRBJ2-7): DTGVSQNPRHKITKRGQNVTFRCDPISEHNRLYWYRQTLGQGPEFLTYFQNEAQLEKSRLLSDRFSAERPKGSFSTLEIQRTEQGDSAMYLCASTTTGFEQYFGPGTRLTVT.